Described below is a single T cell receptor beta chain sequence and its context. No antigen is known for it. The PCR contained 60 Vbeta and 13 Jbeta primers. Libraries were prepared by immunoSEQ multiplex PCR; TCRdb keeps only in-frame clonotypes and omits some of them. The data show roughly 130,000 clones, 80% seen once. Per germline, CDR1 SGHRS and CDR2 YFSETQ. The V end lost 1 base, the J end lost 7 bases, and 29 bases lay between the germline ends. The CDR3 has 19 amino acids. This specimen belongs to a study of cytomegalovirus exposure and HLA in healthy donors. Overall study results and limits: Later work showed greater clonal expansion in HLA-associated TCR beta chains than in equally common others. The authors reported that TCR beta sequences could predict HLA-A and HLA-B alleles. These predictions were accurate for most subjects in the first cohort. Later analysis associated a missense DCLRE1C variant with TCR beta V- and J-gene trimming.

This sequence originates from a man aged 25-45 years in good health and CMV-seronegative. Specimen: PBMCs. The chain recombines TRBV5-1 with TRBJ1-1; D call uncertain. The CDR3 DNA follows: TGCGCCAGCAGCTTGAGCCCCCAGAGGGCAAGGATCCGAGACGTTGAAGCTTTCTTT. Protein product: CASSLSPQRARIRDVEAFF.